One and the same sample provided the 28 T cell receptor beta chains below, sequenced in a study of T cells in Graves' hyperthyroidism and ophthalmopathy. RNA transcripts gave rise to amplified TCR beta CDR3 regions. When the TCR CDR3 underwent first-round RT-PCR, the HTBI primer set was used. MiXCR was run by TCRdb on the multiplex PCR reads, yielding one entry per CDR3 protein. This table has about 320,000 distinct CDR3 sequences, around a sixth appearing once. The sequencing input was blood. These receptors originate from a man aged 25 to 45 with Graves' hyperthyroidism.

The V and J genes are TRBV14 and TRBJ2-2; unclear D gene. Germline V gives CDR1 SGHDN, CDR2 FVKESK. Between the trimmed V and J ends, which lost 4 bases and 2 bases, there was a span of 8 bases. The CDR3 has 14 residues. CDR3 loop: CASSRGDNTGELFF. The CDR3 DNA sequence: TGTGCCAGCAGCCGCGGCGATAACACCGGGGAGCTGTTTTTT.

This sequence joins TRBV19 and TRBJ2-7; unclear D gene. Trimming removed 3 bases at V and 4 bases at J, with 7 bases between. The CDR3 is 12 amino acids. Per germline, CDR1 LNHDA and CDR2 SQIVND (reference sequence). DNA for the CDR3: TGTGCCAGTAGTATTAGAGGATACGAGCAGTACTTC. It specifies CASSIRGYEQYF. The whole variable domain, remainder taken from reference TRBV19 and TRBJ2-7, is DGGITQSPKYLFRKEGQNVTLSCEQNLNHDAMYWYRQDPGQGLRLIYYSQIVNDFQKGDIAEGYSVSREKKESFPLTVTSAQKNPTAFYLCASSIRGYEQYFGPGTRLTVT.

V is TRBV18 and J is TRBJ1-3; tentative D call: TRBD1 (6 bases). V gave up 0 bases and J gave up 8 bases, with 8 bases separating them. This CDR3 comprises 13 residues. From germline, CDR1 is KGHSH and CDR2 LQKENI. The CDR3 bases are TGTGCCAGCTCACCACCACAGGGAGACACCATATATTTT. Amino acid sequence: CASSPPQGDTIYF.

This chain links TRBV20-1 with TRBJ2-3, with 13 nucleotides matching TRBD2. Germline CDR1 DFQATT, CDR2 SNEGSKA (reference sequence). The CDR3 length is 16 residues. The J segment lost 3 bases and the V segment lost 4 bases, leaving 7 bases of the junction unmatched. The CDR3 spells CSATTGLAGKTDTQYF. CDR3 nucleotides: TGCAGTGCTACCACGGGACTAGCGGGGAAAACAGATACGCAGTATTTT.

The chain recombines TRBV5-1 with TRBJ1-2, with a possible D match to TRBD1 (6 bases). This CDR3 has 14 residues. V was cut by 4 bases and J by 2 bases, with 12 bases left in between. The germline V gene encodes CDR1 SGHRS and CDR2 YFSETQ. The CDR3 spells CASSGDRSNYGYTF. The CDR3 DNA reads TGCGCCAGCAGCGGAGACAGGTCGAACTATGGCTACACCTTC. Supplemented by reference TRBV5-1 and TRBJ1-2, the full variable domain reads KAGVTQTPRYLIKTRGQQVTLSCSPISGHRSVSWYQQTPGQGLQFLFEYFSETQRNKGNFPGRFSGRQFSNSRSEMNVSTLELGDSALYLCASSGDRSNYGYTFGSGTRLTVV.

The chain is built from TRBV7-6 and TRBJ1-1; TRBD1 might be the D (5 bases). This CDR3 spans 15 amino acids. V gave up 1 base and J gave up 3 bases, with 12 bases separating them. Germline CDR1 is SGHVS and CDR2 is FNYEAQ. The CDR3 nucleotides are TGTGCCAGCAGCTTAGTAACTCCGGGGGACACTGAAGCTTTCTTT. It codes for CASSLVTPGDTEAFF.

This clonotype was observed at least ten times. This chain uses TRBV28 with TRBJ2-5; D is unclear. CDR3 length: 16 amino acids. V lost 10 bases and J 3 bases, leaving 24 bases between the germline ends. Germline values: CDR1 MDHEN, CDR2 SYDVKM. The CDR3 bases are TGTGCCACCAGACCTGCGGCCCTCACCTCTGAAGAGACCCAGTACTTC. Residues: CATRPAALTSEETQYF. Complete variable domain (other parts from reference TRBV28 and TRBJ2-5): DVKVTQSSRYLVKRTGEKVFLECVQDMDHENMFWYRQDPGLGLRLIYFSYDVKMKEKGDIPEGYSVSREKKERFSLILESASTNQTSMYLCATRPAALTSEETQYFGPGTRLLVL.

This clonotype was seen many times. The gene calls are TRBV5-1 and TRBJ2-3, with 9 positions matching TRBD2. V lost 2 bases, J lost 4 bases, and 5 bases stayed unmatched. The CDR3 covers 15 residues. CDR1 is SGHRS and CDR2 is YFSETQ in the germline V gene. The CDR3 spells CASSFVLAGADTQYF. The CDR3, as DNA: TGCGCCAGCAGCTTCGTCTTAGCGGGAGCAGATACGCAGTATTTT.

Only a few counts were recorded for this clonotype. V gene TRBV6-1 combines with J gene TRBJ2-7; D is undetermined. The germline CDR1 and CDR2 sequences are MNHNS and SASEGT. V dropped 5 bases and J dropped 4 bases, with 6 bases sitting between them. The CDR3 spans 11 residues. The DNA for the CDR3 is TGTGCCAGCAGTTGGTTGTACGAGCAGTACTTC. Protein product: CASSWLYEQYF.

This clonotype was recorded at least ten times. This chain uses TRBV6-1 with TRBJ2-3, with 7 bases identical to TRBD2. This CDR3 has 17 amino acids. V lost 10 bases to trimming and J lost 6 bases; unmatched junction nucleotides: 22. The germline V gene has CDR1 MNHNS and CDR2 SASEGT. The CDR3 here is CATRDRGRGGPSDTQYF. CDR3 nucleotide sequence: TGTGCCACCCGCGACCGAGGGAGGGGAGGGCCTTCTGATACGCAGTATTTT.

In its sample, this clonotype was seen a few times. The rearrangement links TRBV29-1 to TRBJ2-1; D is perhaps TRBD2 (10 bases). The V end was cut by 6 bases, the J end by 7 bases, with 25 bases between. The V gene's germline CDR1 is SQVTM and CDR2 ANQGSEA. The length of the CDR3 is 16 residues. The CDR3 region has the DNA TGCAGCGTCGACAGGGGGTCCGGGACTAGCGCTAATGAGCAGTTCTTC. It codes for CSVDRGSGTSANEQFF.

J is TRBJ2-7 and V is TRBV5-1; D ambiguous. Deletions cut 1 base from V and 10 bases from J, with 15 bases between. CDR3 size: 13 residues. CDR1 SGHRS and CDR2 YFSETQ come from the germline V gene. As DNA, the CDR3 is TGCGCCAGCAGCTTGTCCCCCTGGTCGAGCCAGTACTTC. This sequence encodes CASSLSPWSSQYF. The full variable domain, completed using reference TRBV5-1 and TRBJ2-7, is KAGVTQTPRYLIKTRGQQVTLSCSPISGHRSVSWYQQTPGQGLQFLFEYFSETQRNKGNFPGRFSGRQFSNSRSEMNVSTLELGDSALYLCASSLSPWSSQYFGPGTRLTVT.

This clonotype was counted many times. V and J are TRBV29-1 and TRBJ2-7; TRBD1 matches at 9 bases. Germline lookup yields CDR1 SQVTM and CDR2 ANQGSEA. Trimming at V came to 1 base and at J to 3 bases, leaving 7 bases not matched to a gene. This CDR3 is 15 amino acids long. The CDR3 is CSVEAGTGIVYEQYF. For the CDR3, the DNA is TGCAGCGTTGAAGCCGGGACAGGGATCGTCTACGAGCAGTACTTC.

This clonotype was observed many times. V usage is TRBV7-9 and J usage is TRBJ2-1; 10 positions agree with TRBD2. V gave up 2 bases and J gave up 5 bases; unmatched junction bases: 12. Germline V CDR1 and CDR2: SEHNR, FQNEAQ (reference sequence). This CDR3 is built from 18 residues. The CDR3 nucleotides are TGTGCCAGCAGCTTAAGTTATGGTGGACTAGCGGACAACAATGAGCAGTTCTTC. Encoded protein: CASSLSYGGLADNNEQFF.

This rearrangement joins TRBV4-1 to TRBJ2-5; perhaps TRBD2 as D (6 bases). Trimming shortened V by 1 base and J by 5 bases, and 14 bases separated the two germline ends. The germline V gene encodes CDR1 MGHRA and CDR2 YSYEKL. The CDR3 has 15 amino acids. The CDR3 nucleotides are TGCGCCAGCAGCCAAGGGACTACCCTCTGGGAGACCCAGTACTTC. It yields the protein CASSQGTTLWETQYF.

The V and J genes are TRBV20-1 and TRBJ2-7; 7 bases match TRBD1. The CDR3 contains 14 residues. The trim removed 0 bases at V and 2 bases at J, leaving 4 bases unmatched. Germline V gives CDR1 DFQATT, CDR2 SNEGSKA (reference sequence). CDR3 coding DNA: TGCAGTGCTAGAGATCTGGGGACAGCCTACGAGCAGTACTTC. It codes for CSARDLGTAYEQYF.

This clonotype was found many times. This chain uses TRBV12-3 or TRBV12-4 with TRBJ2-1, with TRBD1 matching over 11 bases. This CDR3 has 15 amino acids. The V and J ends lost 5 bases and 4 bases, in that order; junction bases with no gene match: 4. CDR3 in amino acids: CASSRDRGVYNEQFF. The CDR3 bases are TGTGCCAGCAGTCGGGACAGGGGGGTTTACAATGAGCAGTTCTTC.

Ten or more counts support this clonotype. This chain uses TRBV12-3 or TRBV12-4 with TRBJ2-7, with a weak D call TRBD2 (5 bases). V lost 6 bases to trimming and J lost 2 bases, with 11 bases between them. The CDR3 covers 13 residues. The CDR3 spells CASRLVPAYEQYF. The DNA for the CDR3 is TGTGCCAGCAGACTAGTCCCCGCCTACGAGCAGTACTTC.

This clonotype occurred a few times. This chain connects TRBV20-1 to TRBJ2-7, with 10 bases matching TRBD1. CDR3 size: 17 residues. Germline V gene lookup returns CDR1 DFQATT and CDR2 SNEGSKA (reference sequence). After removal of 0 bases from V and 3 bases from J, the junction contained 11 bases not matched to a gene. Here the CDR3 DNA reads TGCAGTGCTAGAGATCCGGACCGGGACAGGGGCATCTACGAGCAGTACTTC. Translated, it gives CSARDPDRDRGIYEQYF.

The chain carries TRBV7-9 and TRBJ2-5; D gene uncertain. Trimming stripped 5 bases from V and 5 bases from J, with 9 bases between. The CDR3 consists of 12 residues. The germline V gene has CDR1 SEHNR and CDR2 FQNEAQ (reference sequence). The CDR3 region has the DNA TGTGCCAGCAGCCCTAACGTGGAGACCCAGTACTTC. As protein: CASSPNVETQYF.

The genes are TRBV20-1 and TRBJ2-3, with D unclear. Germline V gene data show CDR1 as DFQATT and CDR2 as SNEGSKA (reference sequence). Trimming pared 5 bases from V and 0 bases from J, leaving 15 bases between. The CDR3 contains 15 residues. CDR3 protein: CSARLMGRSTDTQYF. CDR3 coding DNA: TGCAGTGCTCGACTCATGGGCAGGAGCACAGATACGCAGTATTTT.

The chain combines TRBV28 with TRBJ2-7; D is unclear. Trimming removed 5 bases from V and 3 bases from J, with 8 bases in between. Germline assignment: CDR1 MDHEN and CDR2 SYDVKM. CDR3 size: 12 residues. CDR3 nucleotide sequence: TGTGCCAGCAGTGGGAACGGCTACGAGCAGTACTTC. It yields the protein CASSGNGYEQYF.

This clonotype was recorded at least ten times. This rearrangement joins TRBV2 to TRBJ2-3; TRBD2 aligns across 7 bases. Per germline, CDR1 SNHLY and CDR2 FYNNEI. CDR3 size: 17 residues. The J segment lost 1 base and the V segment lost 0 bases, leaving 7 bases of the junction unmatched. The CDR3 DNA reads TGTGCCAGCAGTGAAGCGCTATGGCTAGCGGGCACAGATACGCAGTATTTT. The encoded protein is CASSEALWLAGTDTQYF.

This clonotype came up many times. This chain joins TRBV13 and TRBJ2-2, with 8 bases lining up with TRBD1. The trim removed 5 bases at V and 7 bases at J, leaving 6 bases unmatched. This CDR3 has 14 residues. In germline, CDR1 is PRHDT, CDR2 FYEKMQ (reference sequence). The CDR3 DNA reads as TGTGCCAGCAGCGCTGGACAGGGAATCGGGGAGCTGTTTTTT. Protein: CASSAGQGIGELFF.

This clonotype was found many times. V is TRBV2 and J is TRBJ2-7; D may be TRBD2 (5 bases). The CDR3 contains 13 residues. V lost 8 bases and J 3 bases, leaving 14 bases between the germline ends. Germline values: CDR1 SNHLY, CDR2 FYNNEI. CDR3 sequence: CASEATAGYEQYF. The CDR3 bases are TGTGCCAGCGAGGCAACGGCGGGCTACGAGCAGTACTTC.

This clonotype was recorded at least ten times. The CDR3 loop is CASEGLSSSYEQYF. CDR3 bases: TGTGCCAGCGAAGGACTTTCCAGCTCCTACGAGCAGTACTTC. The chain employs TRBV6-1 and TRBJ2-7; D perhaps matches TRBD2 (5 bases). From germline, CDR1 is MNHNS and CDR2 SASEGT. V lost 8 bases, J lost 0 bases, and 14 bases lay in between. The CDR3 runs to 14 residues.

This clonotype showed up many times. The chain has TRBV11-2 and TRBJ2-7, with TRBD2 matching over 14 bases. The CDR3 consists of 15 residues. CDR1 and CDR2 from the germline V gene are SGHAT and FQNNGV. With V trimmed by 5 bases and J by 5 bases, 5 bases remained unmatched. CDR3 protein: CASSTGTSGSDEQYF. The CDR3 DNA sequence: TGTGCCAGCAGCACCGGGACTAGCGGGAGCGACGAGCAGTACTTC.

J is TRBJ2-7 and V is TRBV19; weak D call: TRBD2 (5 bases). This CDR3 has 13 residues. Germline assignment: CDR1 LNHDA and CDR2 SQIVND (reference sequence). V shed 3 bases and J shed 4 bases, with 10 bases lying between them. CDR3 protein: CASSIGRLYEQYF. CDR3 DNA: TGTGCCAGTAGTATCGGCAGACTATACGAGCAGTACTTC.